This TCR beta chain is from a study of post-analysis software for immune sequencing data. Study in general: Relapsing-remitting, secondary progressive and progressive-relapsing forms of multiple sclerosis all featured among disease courses.

The CDR3 has 12 amino acids. Germline values: CDR1 SEHNR, CDR2 FQNEAQ (reference sequence). Trimming stripped 4 bases from V and 8 bases from J, with 10 bases between. On this clonotype: The target antigen is unknown.

Overall study results and limits: Relative to controls, patients had 4 or 5 TRBV segments at higher frequency, with TRBV5-6, TRBV5-1 and TRBV20-1 among these. Those samples that were prepared in the same batch co-clustered strongly by F measure. There was significantly lower normalized Chao1 diversity in multiple sclerosis patients than in controls.

Prepared libraries of TCR beta cDNA carried unique molecular identifiers. T cells numbering about 0.9 to 10 million yielded cDNA molecules that totaled some 500,000. From the PCR reads, TCRdb called clonotypes with MiXCR, one entry per CDR3 protein. This sample has approximately 730,000 distinct CDR3 sequences; roughly 50% occur once, and the top ten carry roughly 4.4%. The specimen sequenced was blood. The chain links TRBV7-9 to TRBJ2-3; perhaps TRBD2 as D (6 bases). This clonotype was sampled from a girl between 10 and 17 years old with multiple sclerosis. The CDR3 protein is CASSSDGGTQYF. Written as DNA, the CDR3 is TGTGCCAGCAGCTCGGACGGGGGTACGCAGTATTTT.